The 10 T cell receptor beta chains below come from one sample, sequenced in a study of T cells in Graves' hyperthyroidism and ophthalmopathy. Amplified TCR beta CDR3 regions came from RNA transcripts. A set of HTBI primers served as the primers for a first-round RT-PCR of the TCR CDR3. MiXCR, applied by TCRdb to the multiplex PCR reads, yields one record per CDR3 protein. This sample has fewer than 350,000 distinct CDR3 sequences, with 12% to 15% found just once. Sequenced: blood. The origin of the receptors is a woman aged 45 to 65 with Graves' hyperthyroidism that later progressed to Graves' ophthalmopathy.

This clonotype was observed many times. CDR3 sequence (DNA): TGCAGTGCTACTGAAGCCTCCTACGAGCAGTACTTC. This codes for CSATEASYEQYF. The chain combines TRBV20-1 with TRBJ2-7; no clear D gene. With 4 bases removed from V and 0 bases from J, the gap between germline ends came to 7 bases. The CDR3 totals 12 residues. The germline V gene has CDR1 DFQATT and CDR2 SNEGSKA (reference sequence).

In this sample, this clonotype turned up many times. A read error is possible here, since a much larger clone lies one base away. This rearrangement joins TRBV27 to TRBJ2-3; D is ambiguous. This CDR3 is built from 11 residues. Per germline, CDR1 MNHEY and CDR2 SMNVEV (reference sequence). V was pared by 6 bases and J by 0 bases, with 1 base between. CDR3 sequence (DNA): TGTGCCAGCAGGAGCACAGATACGCAGTATTTT. Translation: CASRSTDTQYF.

This clonotype appeared many times. The CDR3 sequence: CATSRGLAGKYNEQFF. CDR3 DNA sequence: TGTGCCACCAGCAGAGGACTAGCGGGGAAATACAATGAGCAGTTCTTC. J is TRBJ2-1 and V is TRBV15, with 11 bases fitting TRBD2. The CDR3 covers 16 residues. V lost 1 base to trimming and J lost 4 bases; unmatched junction nucleotides: 3. Germline CDR1 LNHNV, CDR2 YYDKDF (reference sequence). Variable domain in full (rest from reference TRBV15 and TRBJ2-1): DAMVIQNPRYQVTQFGKPVTLSCSQTLNHNVMYWYQQKSSQAPKLLFHYYDKDFNNEADTPDNFQSRRPNTSFCFLDIRSPGLGDTAMYLCATSRGLAGKYNEQFFGPGTRLTVL.

In this sample, this clonotype is medium-sized. This chain links TRBV7-8 with TRBJ2-5; 10 bases line up with TRBD2. This CDR3 comprises 16 residues. J lost 2 bases, V lost 1 base, and 4 bases had no gene match. The germline gives CDR1 SGHVS, CDR2 FQNEAQ. The CDR3 DNA reads TGTGCCAGCAGCTTAGTTCCAGCGGGAGGGCAAGAGACCCAGTACTTC. Residues: CASSLVPAGGQETQYF.

This sequence joins TRBV5-1 and TRBJ1-1; 7 positions agree with TRBD1. The CDR3 sequence is 19 residues long. Per the germline V gene, CDR1 is SGHRS and CDR2 is YFSETQ. J gave up 5 bases and V 4 bases, and 23 bases lay outside the gene matches. This CDR3 is CASSKGTVSTSDRTTEAFF. The DNA of the CDR3 is TGCGCCAGCAGCAAAGGGACAGTATCGACATCTGATCGAACAACTGAAGCTTTCTTT.

This clonotype was found many times. The chain recombines TRBV29-1 with TRBJ2-5; no definite D call. This CDR3 is 11 amino acids long. Looked up from germline, CDR1 is SQVTM and CDR2 is ANQGSEA. V lost 4 bases, J lost 7 bases, and 10 bases lay in between. In DNA form, the CDR3 reads TGCAGCGTTGCGGTTTTACGGACCCAGTACTTC. It translates to CSVAVLRTQYF.

The chain employs TRBV5-1 and TRBJ2-1; D possibly corresponds to TRBD2 (5 bases). V lost 0 bases to trimming and J lost 15 bases, with 13 bases between them. CDR1 is SGHRS and CDR2 is YFSETQ in the germline V gene. This CDR3 is 12 amino acids long. Here the CDR3 reads CASSLEGSSGFF. In DNA, the CDR3 is TGCGCCAGCAGCTTGGAAGGTAGCAGCGGGTTCTTC.

The rearrangement joins TRBV19 to TRBJ1-5; 9 bases are shared with TRBD1. Per the germline V gene, CDR1 is LNHDA and CDR2 is SQIVND (reference sequence). The CDR3 has 17 amino acids. Trimming took 7 bases from V and 5 from J; bases not matched to a gene: 15. The CDR3 region is CASTVKPGQGKDQPQHF. In DNA form, the CDR3 reads TGTGCCAGTACCGTGAAGCCGGGACAGGGAAAGGATCAGCCCCAGCATTTT.

This clonotype has a count of ten or more. This CDR3 reads CASSQGTEGTQYF. In DNA form, the CDR3 reads TGTGCCAGCAGCCAGGGGACAGAAGGGACCCAGTACTTC. This chain connects TRBV3-1 to TRBJ2-5, with TRBD1 identical over 7 bases. The length of the CDR3 is 13 residues. Germline values: CDR1 LGHDT, CDR2 YNNKEL (reference sequence). Trimming at V came to 3 bases and at J to 7 bases, leaving 5 bases not matched to a gene.

This clonotype showed up many times. This sequence joins TRBV7-2 and TRBJ2-1, with 12 bases matching TRBD2. This CDR3 has 15 residues. The junction had 9 bases not matched to a gene; V was cut back by 5 bases and J by 10 bases. Per the germline V gene, CDR1 is SGHTA and CDR2 is FQGNSA. CDR3 loop: CASSRGTSGYTEQFF. CDR3 sequence (DNA): TGTGCCAGCAGCCGAGGGACTAGCGGGTATACAGAGCAGTTCTTC.